These 4 T cell receptor beta chains came from one sample sequenced in a study of cytomegalovirus exposure and HLA in healthy donors. The PCR used 60 Vbeta and 13 Jbeta primers. The table came from immunoSEQ multiplex PCR; TCRdb's copy has only in-frame clones and leaves some out. This table has about 190,000 clones, approximately 81% appearing once. The source material was PBMCs. The receptors were sampled from a man in his forties or fifties in good health and CMV-seronegative.

The CDR3 sequence: CASSERQQSEAFF. DNA of the CDR3: TGTGCCAGCAGTGAAAGGCAACAGAGTGAAGCTTTCTTT. The chain employs TRBV2 and TRBJ1-1; D is ambiguous. The CDR3 is 13 residues long. Trimming removed 2 bases at V and 7 bases at J, with 11 bases between. Germline CDR1 is SNHLY and CDR2 is FYNNEI.

The chain links TRBV18 to TRBJ1-5, with D uncertain. CDR1 and CDR2 from the germline V gene are KGHSH and LQKENI. The V and J ends lost 2 bases and 4 bases respectively, with 9 bases between them. The CDR3 is 14 amino acids. This chain's CDR3 is CASSPSRGNQPQHF. The CDR3 region has the DNA TGTGCCAGCTCACCATCCCGGGGAAATCAGCCCCAGCATTTT.

The J gene is TRBJ1-2, the V gene TRBV7-8; 8 bases fit TRBD1. The CDR3 runs 15 residues. Germline V gene sequence: CDR1 SGHVS, CDR2 FQNEAQ. V lost 0 bases and J lost 7; bases outside the gene matches: 7. CDR3: CASSLAGQVLLGYTF. The CDR3 DNA reads as TGTGCCAGCAGCTTAGCGGGACAGGTTTTACTTGGCTACACCTTC. The variable domain in full, completed from reference TRBV7-8 and TRBJ1-2, reads GAGVSQSPRYKVAKRGQDVALRCDPISGHVSLFWYQQALGQGPEFLTYFQNEAQLDKSGLPSDRFFAERPEGSVSTLKIQRTQQEDSAVYLCASSLAGQVLLGYTFGSGTRLTVV.

This chain joins TRBV9 and TRBJ2-1; 8 nucleotides match TRBD1. V was pared by 0 bases and J by 3 bases, with 17 bases of the junction left unmatched. CDR1 is SGDLS, CDR2 YYNGEE, per germline. This CDR3 contains 20 residues. The CDR3 bases are TGTGCCAGCAGCGTAGGCCCGGGACAGGCCCCTAATCCCATCTACAATGAGCAGTTCTTC. Amino acid sequence: CASSVGPGQAPNPIYNEQFF.